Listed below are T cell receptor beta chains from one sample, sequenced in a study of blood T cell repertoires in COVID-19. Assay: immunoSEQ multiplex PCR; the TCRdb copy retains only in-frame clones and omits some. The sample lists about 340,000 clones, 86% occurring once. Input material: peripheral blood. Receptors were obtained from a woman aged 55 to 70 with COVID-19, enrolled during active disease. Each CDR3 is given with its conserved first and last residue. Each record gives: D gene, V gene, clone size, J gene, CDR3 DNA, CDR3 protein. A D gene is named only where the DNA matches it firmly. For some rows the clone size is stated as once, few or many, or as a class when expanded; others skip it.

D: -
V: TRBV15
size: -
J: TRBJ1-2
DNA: TGTGCCACCAGCAGGGCAGGCAACTATGGCTACACCTTC
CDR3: CATSRAGNYGYTF

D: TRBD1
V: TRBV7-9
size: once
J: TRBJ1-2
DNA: TGTGCCAGCAGCTCCCAGGACAGGACATCTAACTATGGCTACACCTTC
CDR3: CASSSQDRTSNYGYTF

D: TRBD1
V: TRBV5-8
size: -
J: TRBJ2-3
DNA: TGTGCCAGCAGCTTTAACAGGGGAAGCACAGATACGCAGTATTTT
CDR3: CASSFNRGSTDTQYF

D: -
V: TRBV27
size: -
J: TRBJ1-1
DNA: TGTGCCAGCGCGATGAGGGGGGGGTCGGGGACTGAAGCTTTCTTT
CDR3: CASAMRGGSGTEAFF

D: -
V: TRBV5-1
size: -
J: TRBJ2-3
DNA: TGCGCCAGCAGCACCTCAGGGGTAGTCACAGATACGCAGTATTTT
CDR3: CASSTSGVVTDTQYF

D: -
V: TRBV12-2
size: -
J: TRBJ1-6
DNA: TGTGCAAGTCGCTTCCACGGTTCACCCCTCCACTTT
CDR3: CASRFHGSPLHF

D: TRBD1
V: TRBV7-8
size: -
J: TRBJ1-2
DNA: TGTGCCAGCAGCTTAAGACAGGGGATGGACTATGGCTACACCTTC
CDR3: CASSLRQGMDYGYTF

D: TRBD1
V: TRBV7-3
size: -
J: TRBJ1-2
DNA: TGTGCCAGCAGCGATGAGCGACAGGGAACCAACTATGGCTACACCTTC
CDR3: CASSDERQGTNYGYTF

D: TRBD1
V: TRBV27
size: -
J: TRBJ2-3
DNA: TGTGCCAGCAGTTTTACGGGACAGCCTCAGTATTTT
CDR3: CASSFTGQPQYF

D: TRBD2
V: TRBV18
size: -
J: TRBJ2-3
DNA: TGTGCCAGCTCACCATACTTAACCGGGACTAGCGGGGGTCTAACGCAGTATTTT
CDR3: CASSPYLTGTSGGLTQYF

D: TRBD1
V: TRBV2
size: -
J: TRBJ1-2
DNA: TGTGCCAGCAGTGAAGGACAGGGGGCCAATGGCTACACCTTC
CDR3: CASSEGQGANGYTF

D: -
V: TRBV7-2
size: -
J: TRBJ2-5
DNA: TGTGCCAGCAGCCAAGGAGGGAATAAGCGTTGGGAGACCCAGTACTTC
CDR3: CASSQGGNKRWETQYF

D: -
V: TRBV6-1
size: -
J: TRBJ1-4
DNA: TGTGCCAGCAGTGACCCCGCAACTAATGAAAAACTGTTTTTT
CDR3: CASSDPATNEKLFF

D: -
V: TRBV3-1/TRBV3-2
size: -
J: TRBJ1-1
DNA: TGTGCCAGCAGCCAGGCGCGAAGAGGGGGAATCACTGAAGCTTTCTTT
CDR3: CASSQARRGGITEAFF

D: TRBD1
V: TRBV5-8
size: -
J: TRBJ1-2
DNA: TGTGCCAGCAGCCCGGGAGGACAGGGGACCTATGGCTACACCTTC
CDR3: CASSPGGQGTYGYTF

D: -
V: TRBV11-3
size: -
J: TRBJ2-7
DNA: TGTGCCAGCAGCCCCGGGGTGGGGAGCCACGAGCAGTACTTC
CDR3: CASSPGVGSHEQYF

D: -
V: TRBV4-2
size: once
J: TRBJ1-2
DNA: TGTGCCAGCAGCCAAGTCGGGGGTCTCTTAGGCTTTACCTTC
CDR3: CASSQVGGLLGFTF

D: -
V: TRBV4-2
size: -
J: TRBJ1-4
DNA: TGTGCCAGCAGCCAAGGGGCGAGAACAACTAATGAAAAACTGTTTTTT
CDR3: CASSQGARTTNEKLFF

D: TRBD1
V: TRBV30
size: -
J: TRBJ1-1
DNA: TGTGCCTGGAGTGTACAGGGGGCGACTGAAGCTTTCTTT
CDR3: CAWSVQGATEAFF

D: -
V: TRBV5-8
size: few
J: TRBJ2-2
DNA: TGTGCCAGCAGTCTCGCGCTGTCAGGCGACACCGGGGAGCTGTTTTTT
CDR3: CASSLALSGDTGELFF

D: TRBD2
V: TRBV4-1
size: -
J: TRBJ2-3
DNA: TGCGCCAGCAGCCAGCCGAGGCGGGGGTCTAGCACAGATACGCAGTATTTT
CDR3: CASSQPRRGSSTDTQYF

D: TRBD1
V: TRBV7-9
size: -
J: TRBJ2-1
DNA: TGTGCCAGCAGCTTCGGACAGGGGGCATATGAGCAGTTCTTC
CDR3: CASSFGQGAYEQFF

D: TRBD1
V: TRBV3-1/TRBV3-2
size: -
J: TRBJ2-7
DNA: TGTGCCAGCAGCCAAGATCCAGGGGGCTACGAGCAGTACTTC
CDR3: CASSQDPGGYEQYF

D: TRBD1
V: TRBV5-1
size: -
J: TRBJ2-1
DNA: TGCGCCAGCAGCGGGGGACAGGGGTCTGAGCAGTTCTTC
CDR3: CASSGGQGSEQFF

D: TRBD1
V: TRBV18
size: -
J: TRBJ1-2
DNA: TGTGCCAGCTCCCGTATGACAGGGGATGGCTACACCTTC
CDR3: CASSRMTGDGYTF

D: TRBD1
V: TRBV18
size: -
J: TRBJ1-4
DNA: TGTGCCAGCTCACCAAATGGACAGGGTAATGAAAAACTGTTTTTT
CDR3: CASSPNGQGNEKLFF

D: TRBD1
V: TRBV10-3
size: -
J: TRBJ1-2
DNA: TGTGCCATCACAGGGACAGGGGGCGAAAGAGACTATGGCTACACCTTC
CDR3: CAITGTGGERDYGYTF

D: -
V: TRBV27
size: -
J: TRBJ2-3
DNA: TGTGCCACCCGCGGGCATACGCAGTATTTT
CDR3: CATRGHTQYF

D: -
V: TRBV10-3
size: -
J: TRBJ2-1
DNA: TGTGCCATCAGCCTGGACTGGGTGGATGAGCAGTTCTTC
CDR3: CAISLDWVDEQFF

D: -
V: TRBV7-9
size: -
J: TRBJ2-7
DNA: TGTGCCAGCAGCTCCCTCGGGAGCCCAACCTACGAGCAGTACTTC
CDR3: CASSSLGSPTYEQYF

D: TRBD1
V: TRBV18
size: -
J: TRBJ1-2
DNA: TGTGCCAGCTCACCACCGGGGACAGGGGATCCTGGCTACACCTTC
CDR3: CASSPPGTGDPGYTF

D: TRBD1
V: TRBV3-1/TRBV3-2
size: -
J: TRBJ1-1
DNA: TGTGCCAGCAGCCGGACAGGGGTTGAAGCTTTCTTT
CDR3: CASSRTGVEAFF

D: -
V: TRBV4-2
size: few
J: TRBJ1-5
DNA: TGTGCCAGCAGCCCGTCCCAGAATCAGCCCCAGCATTTT
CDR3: CASSPSQNQPQHF

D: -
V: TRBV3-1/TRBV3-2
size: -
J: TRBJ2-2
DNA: TGTGCCAGCAGCCAGTTTGGGGGCCCCGGGGAGCTGTTTTTT
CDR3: CASSQFGGPGELFF

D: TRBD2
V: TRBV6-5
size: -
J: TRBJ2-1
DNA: TGTGCCAGCAGTTACATCAGGGAGGGCACCTACAATGAGCAGTTCTTC
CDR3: CASSYIREGTYNEQFF

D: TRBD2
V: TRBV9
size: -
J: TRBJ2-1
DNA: TGTGCCAGCAGCCTCCCTCGGGCGGGGGGAAACAATGAGCAGTTCTTC
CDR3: CASSLPRAGGNNEQFF

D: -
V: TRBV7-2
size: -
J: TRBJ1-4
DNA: TGTGCCAGCAGCTTAGCCGTGCGGGGGGTAAATGAAAAACTGTTTTTT
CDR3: CASSLAVRGVNEKLFF

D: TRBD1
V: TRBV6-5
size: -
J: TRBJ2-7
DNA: TGTGCCAGCAGAGTATCCGGGACAGCGTTTGGCGAGCAGTACTTC
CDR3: CASRVSGTAFGEQYF

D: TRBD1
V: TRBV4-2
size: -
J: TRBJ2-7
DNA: TGTGCCAGCAGCCAAGTGGGACAGGATTACGAGCAGTACTTC
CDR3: CASSQVGQDYEQYF

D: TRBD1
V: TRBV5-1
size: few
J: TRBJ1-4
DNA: TGCGCCAGCAGCTTGAAGGGGGCGAATGAAAAACTGTTTTTT
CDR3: CASSLKGANEKLFF

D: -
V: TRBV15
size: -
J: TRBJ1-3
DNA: TGTGCCACCAGCAGAGAGACTGTCCGTGGGAACACCATATATTTT
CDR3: CATSRETVRGNTIYF

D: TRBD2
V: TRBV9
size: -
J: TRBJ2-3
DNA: TGTGCCAGCAGCGCATTCGTAGCGGGGGGCACAGATACGCAGTATTTT
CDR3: CASSAFVAGGTDTQYF

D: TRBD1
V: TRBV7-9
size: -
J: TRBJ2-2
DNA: TGTGCCAGCAGCTTCCGAGGGGGCATCGACACCGGGGAGCTGTTTTTT
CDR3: CASSFRGGIDTGELFF

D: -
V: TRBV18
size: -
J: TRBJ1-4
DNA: TGTGCCAGCTCACCGGGGGGGACTAATGAAAAACTGTTTTTT
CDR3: CASSPGGTNEKLFF

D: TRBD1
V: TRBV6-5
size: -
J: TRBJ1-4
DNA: TGTGCCAGCAGTTACATGGGGCAGGGACAGGAAAAACTGTTTTTT
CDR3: CASSYMGQGQEKLFF

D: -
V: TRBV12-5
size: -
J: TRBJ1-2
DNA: TGTGCTAGTGGTTTGATCCATCCCCGGAGGTTTTCTAACTATGGCTACACCTTC
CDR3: CASGLIHPRRFSNYGYTF

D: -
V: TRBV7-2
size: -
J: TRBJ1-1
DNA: TGTGCCAGCAGCTTAAGCGCCGGGGCTGAAGCTTTCTTT
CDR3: CASSLSAGAEAFF

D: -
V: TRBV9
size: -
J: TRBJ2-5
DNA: TGTGCCAGCAGCGCCGCAGGGGAAGAGACCCAGTACTTC
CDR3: CASSAAGEETQYF

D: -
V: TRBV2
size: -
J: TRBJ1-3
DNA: TGTGCCACAACAGGGTTTGAAGGAAACACCATATATTTT
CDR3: CATTGFEGNTIYF

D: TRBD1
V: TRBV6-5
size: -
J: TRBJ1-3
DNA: TGTGCCAGCACCCCCACACCGACAGGGAGAAACACCATATATTTT
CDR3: CASTPTPTGRNTIYF

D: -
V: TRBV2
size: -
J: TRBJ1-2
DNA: TGTGCCAGCAGTTTGGCACGGACAGTCGGCAACTATGGCTACACCTTC
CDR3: CASSLARTVGNYGYTF

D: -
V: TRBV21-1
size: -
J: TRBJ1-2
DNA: TGTGCCAGCAGGCCCCGGACCGGGGATGGCTACACCTTC
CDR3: CASRPRTGDGYTF

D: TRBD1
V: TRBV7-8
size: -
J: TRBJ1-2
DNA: TGTGCCAGCAGCCTCGGACAGGGTCATGGCTACACCTTC
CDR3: CASSLGQGHGYTF

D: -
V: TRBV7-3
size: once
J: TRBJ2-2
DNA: TGTGCCAGCAGCTTATCTCGCGGAGGGCGTGGGGAAACCGGGGAGCTGTTTTTT
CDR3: CASSLSRGGRGETGELFF

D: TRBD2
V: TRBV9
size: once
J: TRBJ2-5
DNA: TGTGCCAGCAGCGTACTAGCGGGGGTACAAGAGACCCAGTACTTC
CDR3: CASSVLAGVQETQYF

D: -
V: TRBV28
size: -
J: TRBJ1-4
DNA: TGTGCCAGCAGTCGGCTGGGCTCAAATGAAAAACTGTTTTTT
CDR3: CASSRLGSNEKLFF

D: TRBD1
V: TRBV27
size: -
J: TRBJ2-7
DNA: TGTGCCAGCAGTTTAAGACAGGGGGGCTACTCCGAGCAGTACTTC
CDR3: CASSLRQGGYSEQYF

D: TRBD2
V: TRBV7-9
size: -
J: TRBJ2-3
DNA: TGTGCTCTCGAAACGCGGGGGATGGCAGATACGCAGTATTTT
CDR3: CALETRGMADTQYF

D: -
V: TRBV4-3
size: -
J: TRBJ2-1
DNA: TGCGCCAGCAGCCAAGATCCTGGAGACTACAATGAGCAGTTCTTC
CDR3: CASSQDPGDYNEQFF